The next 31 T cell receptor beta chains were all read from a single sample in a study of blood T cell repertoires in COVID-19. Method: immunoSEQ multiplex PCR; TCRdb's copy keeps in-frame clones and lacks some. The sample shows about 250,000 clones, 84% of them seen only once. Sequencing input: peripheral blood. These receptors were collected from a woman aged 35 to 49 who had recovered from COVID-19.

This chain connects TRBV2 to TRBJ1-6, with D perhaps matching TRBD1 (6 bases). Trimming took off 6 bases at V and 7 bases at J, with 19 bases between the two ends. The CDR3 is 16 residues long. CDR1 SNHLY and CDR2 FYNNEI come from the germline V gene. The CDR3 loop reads CASSPRVTGGNSPLHF. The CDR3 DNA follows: TGTGCCAGCAGCCCCAGGGTGACAGGAGGAAATTCACCCCTCCACTTT.

The CDR3 nucleotides read TGTGCCAGCATTGGGACAGGGTATGGACCCCTCCACTTT. It translates to CASIGTGYGPLHF. This chain links TRBV28 with TRBJ1-6; 9 bases align to TRBD1. The CDR3 covers 13 residues. Per the germline V gene, CDR1 is MDHEN and CDR2 is SYDVKM. With 7 bases clipped from V and 12 bases from J, the junction kept 7 bases outside the gene matches.

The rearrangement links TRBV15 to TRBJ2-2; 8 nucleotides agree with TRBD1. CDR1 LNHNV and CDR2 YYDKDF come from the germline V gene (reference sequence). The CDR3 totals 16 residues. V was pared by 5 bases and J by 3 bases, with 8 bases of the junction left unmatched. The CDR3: CATSPIYRGYTGELFF. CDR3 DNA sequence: TGTGCCACCAGCCCGATTTACAGGGGGTACACCGGGGAGCTGTTTTTT.

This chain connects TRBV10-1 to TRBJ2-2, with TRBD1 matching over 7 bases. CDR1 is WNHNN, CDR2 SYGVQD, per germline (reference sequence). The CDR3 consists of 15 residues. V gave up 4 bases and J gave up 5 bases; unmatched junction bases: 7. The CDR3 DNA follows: TGCGCCAGCAGTGGGCCGGGACAGACAACCGGGGAGCTGTTTTTT. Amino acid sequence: CASSGPGQTTGELFF.

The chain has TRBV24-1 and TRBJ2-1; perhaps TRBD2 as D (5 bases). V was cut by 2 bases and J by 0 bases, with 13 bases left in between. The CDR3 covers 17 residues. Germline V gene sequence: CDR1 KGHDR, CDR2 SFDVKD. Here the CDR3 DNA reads TGTGCCACCAGTGATTCTTCCACTGGGAGCTCCTACAATGAGCAGTTCTTC. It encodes CATSDSSTGSSYNEQFF.

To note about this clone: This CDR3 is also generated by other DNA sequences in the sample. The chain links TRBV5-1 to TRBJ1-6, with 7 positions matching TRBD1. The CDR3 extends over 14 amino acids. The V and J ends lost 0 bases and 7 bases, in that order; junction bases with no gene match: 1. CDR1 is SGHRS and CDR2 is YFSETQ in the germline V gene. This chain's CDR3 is CASSLGDRNSPLHF. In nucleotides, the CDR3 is TGCGCCAGCAGCTTGGGGGACAGAAATTCACCCCTCCACTTT. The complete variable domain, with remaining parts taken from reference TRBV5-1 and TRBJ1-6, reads KAGVTQTPRYLIKTRGQQVTLSCSPISGHRSVSWYQQTPGQGLQFLFEYFSETQRNKGNFPGRFSGRQFSNSRSEMNVSTLELGDSALYLCASSLGDRNSPLHFGNGTRLTVT.

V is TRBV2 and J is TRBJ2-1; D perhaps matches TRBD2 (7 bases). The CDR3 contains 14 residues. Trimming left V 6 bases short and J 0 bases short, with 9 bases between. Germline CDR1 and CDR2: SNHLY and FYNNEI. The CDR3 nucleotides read TGTGCCAGCAGAGGGGGGGTCTCCTACAATGAGCAGTTCTTC. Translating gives CASRGGVSYNEQFF.

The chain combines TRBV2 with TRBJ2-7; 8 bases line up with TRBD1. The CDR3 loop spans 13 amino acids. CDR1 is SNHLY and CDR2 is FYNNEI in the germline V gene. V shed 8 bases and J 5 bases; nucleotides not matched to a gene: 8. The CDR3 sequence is CASASTGVHEQYF. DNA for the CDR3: TGTGCCAGCGCCTCGACAGGGGTGCACGAGCAGTACTTC. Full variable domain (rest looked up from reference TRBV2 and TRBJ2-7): EPEVTQTPSHQVTQMGQEVILRCVPISNHLYFYWYRQILGQKVEFLVSFYNNEISEKSEIFDDQFSVERPDGSNFTLKIRSTKLEDSAMYFCASASTGVHEQYFGPGTRLTVT.

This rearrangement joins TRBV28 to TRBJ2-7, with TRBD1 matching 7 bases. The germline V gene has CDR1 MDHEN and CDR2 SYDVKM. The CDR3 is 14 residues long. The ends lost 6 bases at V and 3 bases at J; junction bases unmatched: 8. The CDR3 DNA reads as TGTGCCAGCAGAAAGGCCGGGACAGTCTACGAGCAGTACTTC. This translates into CASRKAGTVYEQYF. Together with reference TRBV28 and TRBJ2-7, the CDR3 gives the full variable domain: DVKVTQSSRYLVKRTGEKVFLECVQDMDHENMFWYRQDPGLGLRLIYFSYDVKMKEKGDIPEGYSVSREKKERFSLILESASTNQTSMYLCASRKAGTVYEQYFGPGTRLTVT.

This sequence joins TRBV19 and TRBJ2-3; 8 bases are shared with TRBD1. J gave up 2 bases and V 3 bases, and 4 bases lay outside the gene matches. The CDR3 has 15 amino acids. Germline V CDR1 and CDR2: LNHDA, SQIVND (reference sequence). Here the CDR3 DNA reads TGTGCCAGTAGTATCAGGGGACAGGCCACAGATACGCAGTATTTT. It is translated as CASSIRGQATDTQYF.

CDR3 sequence: CASSVSPGTEAYNEQFF. The CDR3 DNA is TGTGCCAGCAGCGTCTCACCCGGGACAGAGGCATACAATGAGCAGTTCTTC. This rearrangement joins TRBV5-4 to TRBJ2-1; 7 bases fit TRBD1. The CDR3 runs to 17 residues. Losses at the gene ends were 4 bases for V and 4 bases for J; bases not matched to a gene: 14. CDR1 is SGHNT and CDR2 is YYREEE in the germline V gene (reference sequence).

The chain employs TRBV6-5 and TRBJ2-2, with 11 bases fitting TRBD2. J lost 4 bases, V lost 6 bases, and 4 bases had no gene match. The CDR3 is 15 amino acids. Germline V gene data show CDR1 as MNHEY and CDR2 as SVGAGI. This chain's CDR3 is CASSTGTSGTGELFF. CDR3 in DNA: TGTGCCAGCAGCACCGGGACTAGCGGCACCGGGGAGCTGTTTTTT.

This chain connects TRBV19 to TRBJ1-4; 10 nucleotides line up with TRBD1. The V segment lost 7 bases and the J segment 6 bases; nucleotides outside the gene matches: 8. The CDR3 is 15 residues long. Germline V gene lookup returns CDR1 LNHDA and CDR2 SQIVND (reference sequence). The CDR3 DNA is TGTGCCAGTAACCCGGGACAGGGGCCTCATGAAAAACTGTTTTTT. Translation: CASNPGQGPHEKLFF.

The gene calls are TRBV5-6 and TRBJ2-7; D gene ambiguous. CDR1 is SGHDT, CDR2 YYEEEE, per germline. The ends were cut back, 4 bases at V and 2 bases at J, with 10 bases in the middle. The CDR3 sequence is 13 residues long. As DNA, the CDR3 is TGTGCCAGCAGCCGCTGGCCAACCTACGAGCAGTACTTC. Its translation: CASSRWPTYEQYF.

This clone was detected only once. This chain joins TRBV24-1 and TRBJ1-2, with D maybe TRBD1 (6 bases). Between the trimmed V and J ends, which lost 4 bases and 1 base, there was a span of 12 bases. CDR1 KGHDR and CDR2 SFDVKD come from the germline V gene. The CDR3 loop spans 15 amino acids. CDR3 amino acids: CATSDPGHLNYGYTF. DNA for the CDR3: TGTGCCACCAGTGACCCGGGACATCTTAACTATGGCTACACCTTC.

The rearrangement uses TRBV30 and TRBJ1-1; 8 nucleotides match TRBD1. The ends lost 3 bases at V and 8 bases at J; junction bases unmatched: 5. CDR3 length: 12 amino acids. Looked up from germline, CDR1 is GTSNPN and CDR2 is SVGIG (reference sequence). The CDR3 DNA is TGTGCCTGGAGGTATCGGACAGGGGAAGCTTTCTTT. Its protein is CAWRYRTGEAFF.

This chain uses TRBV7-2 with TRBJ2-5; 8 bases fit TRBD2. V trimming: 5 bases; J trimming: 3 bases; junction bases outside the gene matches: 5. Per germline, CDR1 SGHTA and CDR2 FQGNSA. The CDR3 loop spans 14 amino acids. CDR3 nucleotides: TGTGCCAGCAGCGTCACGCGGGGGGAAGAGACCCAGTACTTC. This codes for CASSVTRGEETQYF.

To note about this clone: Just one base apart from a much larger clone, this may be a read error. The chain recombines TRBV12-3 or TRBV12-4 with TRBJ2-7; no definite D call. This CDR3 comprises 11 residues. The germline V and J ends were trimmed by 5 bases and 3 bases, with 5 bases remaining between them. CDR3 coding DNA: TGTGCCAGCAGTGGCGGCTACGAGCAGTACTTC. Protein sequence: CASSGGYEQYF.

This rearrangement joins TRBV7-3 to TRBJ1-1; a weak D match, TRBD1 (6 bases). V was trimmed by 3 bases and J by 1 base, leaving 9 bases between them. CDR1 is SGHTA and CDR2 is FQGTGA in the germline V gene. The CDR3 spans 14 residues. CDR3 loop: CASSLGHSNTEAFF. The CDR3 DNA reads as TGTGCCAGCAGCTTGGGACACTCGAACACTGAAGCTTTCTTT. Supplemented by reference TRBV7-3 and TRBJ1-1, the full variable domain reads GAGVSQTPSNKVTEKGKYVELRCDPISGHTALYWYRQSLGQGPEFLIYFQGTGAADDSGLPNDRFFAVRPEGSVSTLKIQRTERGDSAVYLCASSLGHSNTEAFFGQGTRLTVV.

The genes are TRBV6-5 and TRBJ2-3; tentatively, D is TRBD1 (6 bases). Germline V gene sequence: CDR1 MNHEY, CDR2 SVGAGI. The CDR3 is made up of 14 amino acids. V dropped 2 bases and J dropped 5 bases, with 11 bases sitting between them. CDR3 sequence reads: CASSYRTARDTQYF. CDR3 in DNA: TGTGCCAGCAGTTACCGGACAGCTAGAGATACGCAGTATTTT.

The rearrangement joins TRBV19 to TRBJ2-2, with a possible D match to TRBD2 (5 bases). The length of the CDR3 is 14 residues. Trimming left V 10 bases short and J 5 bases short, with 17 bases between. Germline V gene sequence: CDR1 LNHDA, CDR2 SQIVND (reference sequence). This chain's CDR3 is CATRGIGGTGELFF. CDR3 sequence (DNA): TGTGCCACCAGAGGAATAGGAGGTACCGGGGAGCTGTTTTTT.

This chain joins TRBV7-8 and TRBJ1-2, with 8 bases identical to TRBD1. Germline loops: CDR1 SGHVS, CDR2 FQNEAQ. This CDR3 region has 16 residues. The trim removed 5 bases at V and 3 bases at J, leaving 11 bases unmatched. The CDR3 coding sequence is TGTGCCAGCAGCGCACGATACAGGGGGAACGACTATGGCTACACCTTC. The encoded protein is CASSARYRGNDYGYTF.

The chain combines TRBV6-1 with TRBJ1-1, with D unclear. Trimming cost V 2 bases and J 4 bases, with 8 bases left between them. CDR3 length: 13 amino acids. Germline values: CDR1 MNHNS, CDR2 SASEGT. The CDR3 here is CASSERFPTEAFF. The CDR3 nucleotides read TGTGCCAGCAGTGAACGGTTTCCCACTGAAGCTTTCTTT.

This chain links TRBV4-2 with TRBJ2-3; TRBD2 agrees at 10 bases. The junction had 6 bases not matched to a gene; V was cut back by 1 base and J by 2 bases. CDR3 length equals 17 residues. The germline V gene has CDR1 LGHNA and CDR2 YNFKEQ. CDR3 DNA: TGTGCCAGCAGCCAAGTCGCAGCGGGGGGGTTCACAGATACGCAGTATTTT. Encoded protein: CASSQVAAGGFTDTQYF.

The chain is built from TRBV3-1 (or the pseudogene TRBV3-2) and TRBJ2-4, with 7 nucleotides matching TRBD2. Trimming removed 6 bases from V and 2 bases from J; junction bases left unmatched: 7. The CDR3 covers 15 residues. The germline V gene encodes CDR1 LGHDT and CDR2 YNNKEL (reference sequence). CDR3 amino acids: CASSGGVVTKNIQYF. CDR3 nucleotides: TGTGCCAGCAGTGGGGGGGTCGTAACCAAAAACATTCAGTACTTC.

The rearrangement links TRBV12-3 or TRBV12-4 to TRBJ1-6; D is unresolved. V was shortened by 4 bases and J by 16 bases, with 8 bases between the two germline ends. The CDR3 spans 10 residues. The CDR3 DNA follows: TGTGCCAGCAGTTCTGATCGGCTCCACTTT. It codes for CASSSDRLHF.

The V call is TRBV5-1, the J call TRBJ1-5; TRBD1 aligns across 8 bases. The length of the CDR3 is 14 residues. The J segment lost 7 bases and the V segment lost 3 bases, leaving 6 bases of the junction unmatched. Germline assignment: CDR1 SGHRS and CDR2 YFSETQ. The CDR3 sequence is CASSSTGVGQPQHF. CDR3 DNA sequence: TGCGCCAGCAGCTCGACAGGGGTCGGGCAGCCCCAGCATTTT.

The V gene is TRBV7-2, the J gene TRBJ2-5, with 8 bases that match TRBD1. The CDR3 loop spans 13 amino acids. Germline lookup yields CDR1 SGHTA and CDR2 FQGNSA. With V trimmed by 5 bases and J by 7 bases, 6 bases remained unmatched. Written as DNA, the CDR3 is TGTGCCAGCAGCGAGGACAGGGAAGTGACCCAGTACTTC. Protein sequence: CASSEDREVTQYF.

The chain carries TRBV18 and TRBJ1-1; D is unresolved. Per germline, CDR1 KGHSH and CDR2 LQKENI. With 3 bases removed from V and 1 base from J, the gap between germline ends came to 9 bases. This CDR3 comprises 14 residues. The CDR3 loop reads CASSPRQANTEAFF. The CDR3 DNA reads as TGTGCCAGCTCACCCCGGCAGGCGAACACTGAAGCTTTCTTT.

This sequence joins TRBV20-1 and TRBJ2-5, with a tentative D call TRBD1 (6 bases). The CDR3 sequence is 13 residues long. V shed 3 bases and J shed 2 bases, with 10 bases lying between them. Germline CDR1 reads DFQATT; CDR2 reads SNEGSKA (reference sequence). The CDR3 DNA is TGCAGTGCTAGTAGACAGGTACAAGAGACCCAGTACTTC. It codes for CSASRQVQETQYF.

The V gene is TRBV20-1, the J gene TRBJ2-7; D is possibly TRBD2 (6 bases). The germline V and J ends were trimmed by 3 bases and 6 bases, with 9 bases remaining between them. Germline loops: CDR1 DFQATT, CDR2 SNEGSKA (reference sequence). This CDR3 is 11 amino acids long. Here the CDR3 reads CSASGEAEQYF. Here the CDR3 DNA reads TGCAGTGCTAGTGGGGAGGCCGAGCAGTACTTC.